The clone carrying this T cell receptor beta chain has a count of ten or more. Its antigen is unidentified. The V end lost 2 bases, the J end lost 6 bases, and 9 bases lay between the germline ends. The CDR3 is made up of 13 amino acids. TCRdb ran MiXCR on the reads and lists one entry per CDR3 protein. The profile shows about 140,000 distinct CDR3 sequences, under 8% of them singletons. The data originate from a study of T cell repertoires in cytomegalovirus infection. Overall study context: Evidence of both CMV infection and a matching HLA type came from public TCR beta signatures. Study-level points and caveats: CMV carriers with the relevant HLA were identified by cumulative public TCR beta family frequency. HLA-C-restricted TCR beta clonotypes specific for CMV led the ex vivo response.

The source material was PBMCs. The clonotype was recovered from a human donor in good health (CMV status not recorded). Some clones in this sample may be carry-over from other donors' samples. The chain couples TRBV12-3 or TRBV12-4 to TRBJ2-3; D unresolved. The CDR3 DNA sequence: TGTGCCAGCAGTTTAAGGTCCGGGGATACGCAGTATTTT. Protein: CASSLRSGDTQYF.